This T cell receptor beta chain was recorded in a study of identical twins. Study-wide results and limits: Cord blood beta clonotypes that were abundant carried fewer insertions, and memory repertoires showed no such trend.

Every donor was a healthy Caucasian. A word on this clonotype: Antigen specificity is unknown.

This CDR3 has 18 amino acids. Germline lookup yields CDR1 MDHEN and CDR2 SYDVKM. Unmatched junction bases numbered 10, after V lost 6 bases and J lost 2 bases. Each CDR3 protein gets one entry after TCRdb re-called the 5' RACE reads with MiXCR. This table holds some 500,000 distinct CDR3 sequences, nearly 10% found once. This sample also belongs to another study, concerning yellow fever vaccine responses in identical twins.

The sequence was collected from a woman under 30 in good health. Sequencing used PBMCs. V is TRBV28 and J is TRBJ2-1; 13 positions agree with TRBD2. The CDR3 nucleotides read TGTGCCAGCAGCCCGAACCCGGGACTAGCGGGACCCTACAATGAGCAGTTCTTC. It codes for CASSPNPGLAGPYNEQFF.